The next 15 T cell receptor beta chains were all read from a single sample in a study of blood T cell repertoires in COVID-19. Sequencing was performed with immunoSEQ multiplex PCR; in TCRdb, only in-frame clones are kept and a portion is missing. The repertoire holds fewer than 350,000 clones, approximately 86% seen once, with 3.5% to 4.5% in the top ten. The source material was PBMCs or T cells enriched from blood (not recorded which). These receptors were collected from a woman in her thirties or forties with acute COVID-19.

The CDR3 reads CASSLEFTQYF. Written as DNA, the CDR3 is TGTGCCAGCAGCCTGGAGTTTACCCAGTACTTC. The chain recombines TRBV6-5 with TRBJ2-5; D is undetermined. Between the trimmed V and J ends, which lost 6 bases and 8 bases, there was a span of 10 bases. The CDR3 sequence is 11 residues long. Germline V gives CDR1 MNHEY, CDR2 SVGAGI.

The chain couples TRBV28 to TRBJ2-1; TRBD1 agrees at 7 bases. The junction had 8 bases not matched to a gene; V was cut back by 5 bases and J by 4 bases. The length of the CDR3 is 15 residues. Germline loops: CDR1 MDHEN, CDR2 SYDVKM. In DNA, the CDR3 is TGTGCCAGCAGTCTGGCCCAGACAGGGTACAATGAGCAGTTCTTC. It encodes CASSLAQTGYNEQFF.

This chain joins TRBV28 and TRBJ1-4, with TRBD1 identical over 10 bases. This CDR3 spans 14 amino acids. J lost 6 bases, V lost 7 bases, and 5 bases had no gene match. Germline-derived CDR1 and CDR2 are MDHEN and SYDVKM. The CDR3 sequence is CASTRTGGDEKLFF. The CDR3 region has the DNA TGTGCCAGCACGAGGACAGGGGGGGATGAAAAACTGTTTTTT.

V is TRBV7-9 and J is TRBJ2-5; D may be TRBD1 (6 bases). CDR3 length: 17 amino acids. Germline assignment: CDR1 SEHNR and CDR2 FQNEAQ (reference sequence). V was trimmed by 4 bases and J by 1 base, leaving 19 bases between them. The CDR3 region is CASSSQPDRRIQETQYF. DNA for the CDR3: TGTGCCAGCAGCTCCCAGCCGGACAGAAGGATCCAAGAGACCCAGTACTTC.

The V call is TRBV5-6, the J call TRBJ1-5, with D maybe TRBD1 (6 bases). CDR3 length: 15 residues. Germline V CDR1 and CDR2: SGHDT, YYEEEE. Trimming left V 3 bases short and J 5 bases short, with 15 bases between. The CDR3 here is CASSWGGDTYQPQHF. The CDR3 DNA sequence: TGTGCCAGCAGCTGGGGTGGGGACACCTATCAGCCCCAGCATTTT.

V usage is TRBV7-9 and J usage is TRBJ1-5; TRBD1 is a possible D gene (6 bases). Between the trimmed V and J ends, which lost 1 base and 4 bases, there was a span of 17 bases. Germline V CDR1 and CDR2: SEHNR, FQNEAQ (reference sequence). The CDR3 totals 17 residues. CDR3: CASSLGLRTVENQPQHF. As DNA, the CDR3 is TGTGCCAGCAGCTTAGGGCTGCGGACAGTAGAGAATCAGCCCCAGCATTTT.

This clone was seen only once. The CDR3 sequence is CASSIDFRDSGYGYTF. CDR3 DNA: TGTGCCAGTAGTATAGATTTCCGGGACAGCGGTTATGGCTACACCTTC. The chain employs TRBV19 and TRBJ1-2; 7 bases line up with TRBD1. The CDR3 extends over 16 amino acids. Trimming took 0 bases from V and 5 from J; bases not matched to a gene: 9. Germline assignment: CDR1 LNHDA and CDR2 SQIVND (reference sequence). Complete variable domain (other parts from reference TRBV19 and TRBJ1-2): DGGITQSPKYLFRKEGQNVTLSCEQNLNHDAMYWYRQDPGQGLRLIYYSQIVNDFQKGDIAEGYSVSREKKESFPLTVTSAQKNPTAFYLCASSIDFRDSGYGYTFGSGTRLTVV.

The table lists this clone with many counts. Other DNA variants within this sample encode the same CDR3. The rearrangement uses TRBV19 and TRBJ1-5; unclear D gene. This CDR3 is 12 amino acids long. V lost 3 bases and J 6 bases, leaving 6 bases between the germline ends. Germline assignment: CDR1 LNHDA and CDR2 SQIVND (reference sequence). The CDR3 reads CASSIGGQPQHF. DNA of the CDR3: TGTGCCAGTAGTATCGGTGGTCAGCCCCAGCATTTT.

The gene calls are TRBV6-2 or TRBV6-3 and TRBJ2-7, with TRBD2 matching 13 bases. The length of the CDR3 is 15 residues. Germline CDR1 reads MNHEY; CDR2 reads SVGEGT. J gave up 2 bases and V 5 bases, and 3 bases lay outside the gene matches. CDR3 nucleotide sequence: TGTGCCAGCAGTAAAGGACTAGCGGGAGCCTACGAGCAGTACTTC. Its protein is CASSKGLAGAYEQYF.

V and J are TRBV19 and TRBJ1-4, with TRBD1 identical over 12 bases. Germline V gives CDR1 LNHDA, CDR2 SQIVND (reference sequence). The V gene end was trimmed by 6 bases and the J gene end by 4 bases; junction bases not matched to a gene: 12. The CDR3 has 18 amino acids. CDR3 protein: CASSIGTGGFGVNEKLFF. The CDR3 bases are TGTGCCAGTAGCATCGGGACAGGGGGCTTTGGGGTTAATGAAAAACTGTTTTTT.

The CDR3 coding sequence is TGTGCCAGTAGGTCGACAGGGAACACTGAAGCTTTCTTT. Translated: CASRSTGNTEAFF. This rearrangement joins TRBV19 to TRBJ1-1; TRBD1 might be the D (6 bases). V gave up 6 bases and J gave up 1 base, with 9 bases separating them. This CDR3 has 13 residues. The germline V gene encodes CDR1 LNHDA and CDR2 SQIVND (reference sequence).

CDR3 in amino acids: CASSLRLASYNEQFF. For the CDR3, the DNA is TGCGCCAGCAGCTTGCGACTAGCGAGCTACAATGAGCAGTTCTTC. This chain joins TRBV5-1 and TRBJ2-1; 8 bases map to TRBD2. The length of the CDR3 is 15 residues. Germline CDR1 SGHRS, CDR2 YFSETQ. With 1 base clipped from V and 3 bases from J, the junction kept 3 bases outside the gene matches.

The chain uses TRBV12-3 or TRBV12-4 and TRBJ2-3; possibly TRBD1 for D (5 bases). V lost 10 bases, J lost 6 bases, and 11 bases lay in between. This CDR3 has 11 residues. CDR3 amino acids: CATGFADTQYF. The DNA for the CDR3 is TGTGCCACAGGGTTTGCGGATACGCAGTATTTT.

The J gene is TRBJ1-1, the V gene TRBV5-1; a possible D gene is TRBD1 (5 bases). Germline V gene lookup returns CDR1 SGHRS and CDR2 YFSETQ. Trimming took 0 bases from V and 11 from J, leaving 23 bases between them. The CDR3 has 16 residues. The CDR3 bases are TGCGCCAGCAGCTTGGACCTAGTAGGGCAGGGATCGACGGCTTTCTTT. Its protein is CASSLDLVGQGSTAFF.

This clone was counted ten times or more. This rearrangement joins TRBV7-8 to TRBJ2-2; possibly TRBD1 for D (6 bases). This CDR3 has 14 residues. V lost 2 bases and J 3 bases, leaving 7 bases between the germline ends. Germline lookup yields CDR1 SGHVS and CDR2 FQNEAQ. This CDR3 reads CASSLYRDTGELFF. The DNA of the CDR3 is TGTGCCAGCAGCTTATACAGGGACACCGGGGAGCTGTTTTTT.